The 32 T cell receptor beta chains presented below share a single source sample, sequenced in a study of shared clonotypes between healthy human individuals. CD8 cells classed as naive were CD45RO-negative and positively selected for CCR7, excluding terminally differentiated effector memory CD45RA+ cells. Assay: immunoSEQ multiplex PCR; the TCRdb copy retains only in-frame clones and omits some. The sample lists about 2.1 million clones; over 85% were seen once. Sequencing was carried out using naive CD8+ T cells from PBMCs. Every receptor here comes from a man aged 18 to 29 in good health. Some clones in this sample may be carry-over from other donors' samples.

The chain carries TRBV27 and TRBJ1-5, with no clear D. CDR1 and CDR2 (germline): MNHEY, SMNVEV (reference sequence). There are 15 residues in the CDR3. Trimming pared 6 bases from V and 0 bases from J, leaving 12 bases between. The CDR3 spells CASRDIAVSNQPQHF. DNA of the CDR3: TGTGCCAGCAGGGATATCGCCGTTAGCAATCAGCCCCAGCATTTT.

The rearrangement links TRBV19 to TRBJ2-2; D gene ambiguous. With 0 bases removed from V and 7 bases from J, the gap between germline ends came to 12 bases. The CDR3 contains 15 residues. From germline, CDR1 is LNHDA and CDR2 SQIVND (reference sequence). The DNA for the CDR3 is TGTGCCAGTAGTATAGAAGCAGGAGAACGCGGGGAGCTGTTTTTT. Residues: CASSIEAGERGELFF. The whole variable domain, filled in from reference TRBV19 and TRBJ2-2, reads DGGITQSPKYLFRKEGQNVTLSCEQNLNHDAMYWYRQDPGQGLRLIYYSQIVNDFQKGDIAEGYSVSREKKESFPLTVTSAQKNPTAFYLCASSIEAGERGELFFGEGSRLTVL.

The CDR3 DNA follows: TGTGCCAGCAGCCCGTATGGGGGGGGGATCAATGAAAAACTGTTTTTT. It is translated as CASSPYGGGINEKLFF. The chain has TRBV9 and TRBJ1-4; possible D gene TRBD1, 5 bases. Trimming shortened V by 4 bases and J by 5 bases, and 18 bases separated the two germline ends. The CDR3 totals 16 residues. Germline V CDR1 and CDR2: SGDLS, YYNGEE.

The chain carries TRBV15 and TRBJ2-4, with D maybe TRBD1 (6 bases). Looked up from germline, CDR1 is LNHNV and CDR2 is YYDKDF (reference sequence). The V end was cut by 1 base, the J end by 3 bases, with 19 bases between. This CDR3 contains 18 residues. In DNA, the CDR3 is TGTGCCACCAGCAGAGTCACAGGGTTGGAGTTTGGCAAAAACATTCAGTACTTC. Translated, it gives CATSRVTGLEFGKNIQYF.

The V call is TRBV27, the J call TRBJ2-3, with D uncertain. The germline V gene has CDR1 MNHEY and CDR2 SMNVEV (reference sequence). V gave up 3 bases and J gave up 10 bases, with 5 bases separating them. CDR3 length: 10 residues. The CDR3 protein is CASSLVPQYF. CDR3 DNA: TGTGCCAGCAGTTTGGTACCGCAGTATTTT.

The chain couples TRBV7-8 to TRBJ2-1; D is ambiguous. Trimming removed 6 bases from V and 3 bases from J, with 15 bases in between. Germline V gene sequence: CDR1 SGHVS, CDR2 FQNEAQ. The CDR3 spans 15 residues. The CDR3 DNA is TGTGCCAGCAGTCCCCGCGTAGGGCTCTACAATGAGCAGTTCTTC. It translates to CASSPRVGLYNEQFF.

The chain joins TRBV28 to TRBJ2-1; 9 bases fit TRBD1. There are 21 residues in the CDR3. V trimming: 7 bases; J trimming: 4 bases; junction bases outside the gene matches: 26. The germline CDR1 and CDR2 sequences are MDHEN and SYDVKM. Written as DNA, the CDR3 is TGTGCCAGCACCCCGTTGTCTGGTTTCCCGTTACAGGGGGCGGCATACAATGAGCAGTTCTTC. It translates to CASTPLSGFPLQGAAYNEQFF.

The J gene is TRBJ2-3, the V gene TRBV14, with D possibly being TRBD1 (6 bases). Looked up from germline, CDR1 is SGHDN and CDR2 is FVKESK. This CDR3 spans 14 amino acids. Between the trimmed V and J ends, which lost 6 bases and 6 bases, there was a span of 16 bases. The CDR3 sequence: CASSPGTFWDTQYF. For the CDR3, the DNA is TGTGCCAGCAGTCCCGGGACATTTTGGGATACGCAGTATTTT.

This clone was observed a single time. CDR3 region: CASSLDLIGSYNEQFF. CDR3 bases: TGTGCCAGCAGTTTAGATCTGATAGGCTCCTACAATGAGCAGTTCTTC. The rearrangement links TRBV27 to TRBJ2-1; the D is unclear. The CDR3 contains 16 residues. Trimming pared 2 bases from V and 0 bases from J, leaving 11 bases between. Germline CDR1 MNHEY, CDR2 SMNVEV (reference sequence).

This chain links TRBV6-5 with TRBJ2-3, with D tentatively TRBD2 (7 bases). CDR1 and CDR2 (germline): MNHEY, SVGAGI. Trimming stripped 6 bases from V and 3 bases from J, with 16 bases between. There are 15 residues in the CDR3. CDR3 protein: CASSPGGGRTDTQYF. CDR3 DNA: TGTGCCAGCAGCCCTGGGGGCGGGAGAACAGATACGCAGTATTTT.

The V call is TRBV27, the J call TRBJ2-1, with D tentatively TRBD1 (5 bases). The length of the CDR3 is 15 residues. Trimming pared 3 bases from V and 7 bases from J, leaving 16 bases between. Germline-derived CDR1 and CDR2 are MNHEY and SMNVEV (reference sequence). This CDR3 is CASSLGQGWLNEQFF. The CDR3 DNA reads as TGTGCCAGCAGTTTGGGCCAGGGCTGGTTGAATGAGCAGTTCTTC.

The chain employs TRBV5-6 and TRBJ2-7; 7 bases are shared with TRBD2. Germline CDR1 reads SGHDT; CDR2 reads YYEEEE. This CDR3 is 13 amino acids long. V lost 3 bases and J lost 3; bases outside the gene matches: 3. This CDR3 reads CASSWEGGYEQYF. The CDR3 DNA sequence: TGTGCCAGCAGCTGGGAGGGAGGCTACGAGCAGTACTTC. The full variable domain, rest sourced from reference TRBV5-6 and TRBJ2-7, is DAGVTQSPTHLIKTRGQQVTLRCSPKSGHDTVSWYQQALGQGPQFIFQYYEEEERQRGNFPDRFSGHQFPNYSSELNVNALLLGDSALYLCASSWEGGYEQYFGPGTRLTVT.

This clone was observed a single time. The chain carries TRBV9 and TRBJ2-3, with 12 bases fitting TRBD1. In germline, CDR1 is SGDLS, CDR2 YYNGEE. V was clipped by 2 bases and J by 4 bases; unmatched bases: 2. The CDR3 consists of 15 residues. The CDR3 is CASSVGQGAADTQYF. The CDR3, as DNA: TGTGCCAGCAGCGTGGGACAGGGGGCGGCAGATACGCAGTATTTT.

The chain joins TRBV15 to TRBJ2-5; D is possibly TRBD2 (6 bases). Germline V gene lookup returns CDR1 LNHNV and CDR2 YYDKDF (reference sequence). This CDR3 has 16 residues. V lost 0 bases and J lost 2, with 13 bases in between. The CDR3 reads CATSRDSGLTQETQYF. The CDR3 DNA sequence: TGTGCCACCAGCAGAGATTCCGGACTAACACAAGAGACCCAGTACTTC.

This clone was seen a handful of times. The same CDR3 arises from other DNA sequences in this sample as well. The chain couples TRBV27 to TRBJ1-5; D is uncertain. CDR3 length equals 14 residues. Germline CDR1 MNHEY, CDR2 SMNVEV (reference sequence). V shed 3 bases and J shed 6 bases, with 12 bases lying between them. The DNA of the CDR3 is TGTGCCAGCAGTTTCCAAGGCTTCGGTCAGCCCCAGCATTTT. Amino acids: CASSFQGFGQPQHF.

In nucleotides, the CDR3 is TGTGCCAGCAGCCAACGCCAGGGACTAGCCACAGATACGCAGTATTTT. Amino acid sequence: CASSQRQGLATDTQYF. J is TRBJ2-3 and V is TRBV4-2; 9 bases line up with TRBD2. Trimming cost V 2 bases and J 2 bases; bases outside gene matches: 5. The CDR3 length is 16 residues. Per germline, CDR1 LGHNA and CDR2 YNFKEQ.

V is TRBV2 and J is TRBJ2-5; maybe TRBD2 (6 bases). This CDR3 has 16 residues. Trimming took 1 base from V and 2 from J, leaving 14 bases between them. Germline CDR1 reads SNHLY; CDR2 reads FYNNEI. CDR3 residues: CASSEGRGGPQETQYF. The CDR3 region has the DNA TGTGCCAGCAGTGAAGGGAGGGGAGGCCCACAAGAGACCCAGTACTTC.

The rearrangement links TRBV30 to TRBJ2-2; tentatively, D is TRBD1 (6 bases). The germline gives CDR1 GTSNPN, CDR2 SVGIG (reference sequence). With 6 bases removed from V and 4 bases from J, the gap between germline ends came to 12 bases. This CDR3 spans 13 amino acids. The CDR3 spells CACQWGRTGELFF. The DNA of the CDR3 is TGTGCCTGCCAATGGGGGCGCACCGGGGAGCTGTTTTTT.

This chain connects TRBV18 to TRBJ1-1; 7 nucleotides agree with TRBD1. Germline lookup yields CDR1 KGHSH and CDR2 LQKENI. This CDR3 spans 14 amino acids. Germline trimming cut 4 bases from V and 4 bases from J; bases unmatched to any gene: 6. CDR3 amino acids: CASSRPTGPTEAFF. CDR3 nucleotides: TGTGCCAGCTCACGCCCGACAGGGCCCACTGAAGCTTTCTTT.

The chain combines TRBV29-1 with TRBJ1-1; D ambiguous. Trimming shortened V by 8 bases and J by 7 bases, and 14 bases separated the two germline ends. The germline V gene encodes CDR1 SQVTM and CDR2 ANQGSEA. This CDR3 contains 11 residues. The CDR3 region has the DNA TGCAGCCCAGAAGTGGGCGGTGAAGCTTTCTTT. Translating gives CSPEVGGEAFF.

The rearrangement links TRBV30 to TRBJ1-5; the D gene is possibly TRBD1 (5 bases). The V end was cut by 6 bases, the J end by 0 bases, with 18 bases between. The CDR3 is 16 residues long. Germline V lookup: CDR1 GTSNPN, CDR2 SVGIG (reference sequence). CDR3 protein: CACSRGTQYSNQPQHF. CDR3 nucleotides: TGTGCCTGTTCTCGCGGGACCCAGTATAGCAATCAGCCCCAGCATTTT.

The V call is TRBV5-6, the J call TRBJ2-1; D is possibly TRBD2 (5 bases). There are 17 residues in the CDR3. Germline V gene data show CDR1 as SGHDT and CDR2 as YYEEEE. The V end was cut by 2 bases, the J end by 1 base, with 16 bases between. CDR3 sequence (DNA): TGTGCCAGCAGCTTTTGGGCTAGCCGCCCATCCTACAATGAGCAGTTCTTC. Protein product: CASSFWASRPSYNEQFF.

The rearrangement links TRBV9 to TRBJ2-3, with D possibly matching TRBD2 (6 bases). V lost 4 bases to trimming and J lost 6 bases, with 18 bases between them. CDR3 length: 15 amino acids. In germline, CDR1 is SGDLS, CDR2 YYNGEE. The CDR3 loop reads CASSQLASRSDTQYF. CDR3 DNA sequence: TGTGCCAGCAGCCAACTAGCCTCGCGGTCCGATACGCAGTATTTT.

The chain links TRBV9 to TRBJ1-2; the match to TRBD1 covers 7 bases. From germline, CDR1 is SGDLS and CDR2 YYNGEE. The CDR3 contains 14 residues. The V gene end was trimmed by 3 bases and the J gene end by 4 bases; junction bases not matched to a gene: 6. The CDR3 spells CASSAVEGAYGYTF. The DNA of the CDR3 is TGTGCCAGCAGCGCCGTGGAGGGGGCCTATGGCTACACCTTC.

This clone was seen just once. The chain joins TRBV10-2 to TRBJ1-2, with a weak D call TRBD1 (5 bases). Looked up from germline, CDR1 is WSHSY and CDR2 is SAAADI. V was clipped by 8 bases and J by 7 bases, with 17 bases between them. CDR3 length equals 13 residues. The CDR3 coding sequence is TGCGCCAGCTCCGGGACCACGAACGGTGGCTACACCTTC. Translating it yields CASSGTTNGGYTF.

The gene calls are TRBV7-9 and TRBJ2-5, with D perhaps matching TRBD2 (6 bases). Between the trimmed V and J ends, which lost 3 bases and 3 bases, there was a span of 14 bases. The CDR3 is 15 residues long. The germline V gene encodes CDR1 SEHNR and CDR2 FQNEAQ (reference sequence). The DNA for the CDR3 is TGTGCCAGCAGCTTCGGGGGAATATTGGAAGAGACCCAGTACTTC. This translates into CASSFGGILEETQYF.

The V call is TRBV7-9, the J call TRBJ2-1; the match to TRBD1 covers 9 bases. J was trimmed by 3 bases and V by 4 bases; bases with no gene match: 10. This CDR3 has 17 residues. From germline, CDR1 is SEHNR and CDR2 FQNEAQ (reference sequence). This chain's CDR3 is CASSYPRLGQGYNEQFF. CDR3 sequence (DNA): TGTGCCAGCAGCTACCCGCGTCTGGGACAGGGCTACAATGAGCAGTTCTTC.

This sequence joins TRBV4-2 and TRBJ2-7, with D uncertain. V was shortened by 0 bases and J by 0 bases, with 18 bases between the two germline ends. Germline CDR1 is LGHNA and CDR2 is YNFKEQ. The CDR3 contains 18 residues. CDR3 sequence: CASSQEWAGIHSSYEQYF. The CDR3 DNA is TGTGCCAGCAGCCAAGAATGGGCAGGAATTCACAGCTCCTACGAGCAGTACTTC.

The V call is TRBV27, the J call TRBJ1-1; possible D gene TRBD1, 5 bases. The germline V gene encodes CDR1 MNHEY and CDR2 SMNVEV (reference sequence). This CDR3 contains 16 residues. Trimming took 0 bases from V and 0 from J, leaving 11 bases between them. The CDR3 is CASSLSGGRMNTEAFF. For the CDR3, the DNA is TGTGCCAGCAGTTTATCGGGGGGACGGATGAACACTGAAGCTTTCTTT.

J is TRBJ1-2 and V is TRBV4-3; TRBD1 might be the D (5 bases). V was cut by 1 base and J by 0 bases, with 9 bases left in between. CDR1 and CDR2 (germline): LGHNA, YSLEER. This CDR3 is 15 amino acids long. The CDR3 loop reads CASSQVTGANYGYTF. The CDR3, as DNA: TGCGCCAGCAGCCAAGTAACGGGGGCTAACTATGGCTACACCTTC.

The chain recombines TRBV30 with TRBJ1-2; 7 bases agree with TRBD1. The V and J ends lost 1 base and 8 bases, in that order; junction bases with no gene match: 13. The CDR3 has 15 residues. Germline values: CDR1 GTSNPN, CDR2 SVGIG (reference sequence). The CDR3 reads CAWSGLKTGQYGYTF. In DNA, the CDR3 is TGTGCCTGGAGTGGTCTAAAAACGGGACAGTACGGCTACACCTTC.

The chain joins TRBV27 to TRBJ2-7; TRBD1 aligns across 8 bases. This CDR3 is built from 15 residues. CDR1 and CDR2 from the germline V gene are MNHEY and SMNVEV (reference sequence). V lost 3 bases to trimming and J lost 4 bases; unmatched junction nucleotides: 8. CDR3: CASSFRDRGGYEQYF. CDR3 nucleotide sequence: TGTGCCAGCAGTTTTCGTGACAGGGGTGGATACGAGCAGTACTTC.